A single sample gave rise to the 17 T cell receptor beta chains below, sequenced in a study of T cells in Graves' hyperthyroidism and ophthalmopathy (dated by TCRdb to between 2018 and 2021). The protocol used for the library was multiplex PCR. This sample was sequenced with an Illumina HiSeq 2000. TCR beta CDR3 regions were amplified from RNA transcripts. The TCR CDR3 was subjected to a first round of RT-PCR using the HTBI primer set and the Qiagen OneStep RT-PCR kit. Starting from the raw public reads, TCRdb applied fastp trimming at Q25, assembled clones with MiXCR and retained in-frame beta chains. Each record represents a unique CDR3 protein, reported with the most common genes and DNA among its rows. The sample table lists 150,000 or so distinct CDR3 sequences, about 20% of them with a count of one. The leading ten clones occupy more than 65% of the sample. The sample taken for sequencing was blood. The source of these receptors is a woman aged 45-65 years with Graves' hyperthyroidism that later progressed to Graves' ophthalmopathy.

This clonotype was detected ten times or more. The chain employs TRBV7-3 and TRBJ2-1; possible D gene TRBD2, 6 bases. CDR3 length: 15 residues. Trimming took off 2 bases at V and 7 bases at J, with 15 bases between the two ends. Looked up from germline, CDR1 is SGHTA and CDR2 is FQGTGA. CDR3 DNA sequence: TGTGCCAGCAGCTTAGGGGGGACTGGGAGGAATGAGCAGTTCTTC. Amino acid sequence: CASSLGGTGRNEQFF. Drawing the rest from reference TRBV7-3 and TRBJ2-1, the complete variable domain is GAGVSQTPSNKVTEKGKYVELRCDPISGHTALYWYRQSLGQGPEFLIYFQGTGAADDSGLPNDRFFAVRPEGSVSTLKIQRTERGDSAVYLCASSLGGTGRNEQFFGPGTRLTVL.

In its sample, this clonotype was seen once. The chain carries TRBV28 and TRBJ1-4; 9 nucleotides agree with TRBD1. Germline V gene data show CDR1 as MDHEN and CDR2 as SYDVKM. The CDR3 is 16 residues long. V gave up 3 bases and J gave up 5 bases; unmatched junction bases: 7. Written as DNA, the CDR3 is TGTGCCAGCAGTTTTCAAGGGGGGACAGGGAATGAAAAACTGTTTTTT. Amino acid sequence: CASSFQGGTGNEKLFF.

V is TRBV12-3 or TRBV12-4 and J is TRBJ1-3, with D uncertain. V was trimmed by 2 bases and J by 0 bases, leaving 8 bases between them. The CDR3 is 15 amino acids. The CDR3 coding sequence is TGTGCCAGCAGTTTACACGGAAGCTCTGGAAACACCATATATTTT. It codes for CASSLHGSSGNTIYF.

This clonotype is medium-sized within its sample. This chain joins TRBV20-1 and TRBJ2-1, with D perhaps TRBD2 (6 bases). V was pared by 3 bases and J by 0 bases, with 12 bases between. Germline CDR1 DFQATT, CDR2 SNEGSKA (reference sequence). This CDR3 is built from 15 residues. The CDR3 loop reads CSASGRGSSYNEQFF. The DNA of the CDR3 is TGCAGTGCTAGTGGGCGGGGCAGCTCCTACAATGAGCAGTTCTTC.

J is TRBJ1-1 and V is TRBV12-3 or TRBV12-4; TRBD1 is a possible D gene (6 bases). The germline V and J ends were trimmed by 6 bases and 3 bases, with 11 bases remaining between them. The CDR3 extends over 13 amino acids. CDR3 in amino acids: CASSLRGDTEAFF. The CDR3 DNA sequence: TGTGCCAGCAGCCTAAGGGGGGACACTGAAGCTTTCTTT.

The chain recombines TRBV3-1 with TRBJ2-7; TRBD1 aligns across 7 bases. Per the germline V gene, CDR1 is LGHDT and CDR2 is YNNKEL (reference sequence). The length of the CDR3 is 16 residues. V shed 4 bases and J 3 bases; nucleotides not matched to a gene: 12. The CDR3 here is CASSLGAPTGRYEQYF. In nucleotides, the CDR3 is TGTGCCAGCAGCCTAGGCGCTCCGACAGGGCGCTACGAGCAGTACTTC.

This clonotype was seen only a few times. The gene calls are TRBV5-4 and TRBJ1-2, with a tentative D call TRBD1 (6 bases). The V end was cut by 4 bases, the J end by 2 bases, with 9 bases between. The CDR3 has 13 amino acids. The germline gives CDR1 SGHNT, CDR2 YYREEE (reference sequence). The CDR3 protein is CASSPDRNYGYTF. The CDR3 bases are TGTGCCAGCAGCCCTGACAGGAACTATGGCTACACCTTC.

This clonotype was recorded a few times. This chain joins TRBV19 and TRBJ2-1; D not certain. V lost 4 bases and J 0 bases, leaving 4 bases between the germline ends. The CDR3 has 13 amino acids. The germline V gene encodes CDR1 LNHDA and CDR2 SQIVND (reference sequence). CDR3 loop: CASSSRSYNEQFF. CDR3 in DNA: TGTGCCAGTAGTAGCCGCTCCTACAATGAGCAGTTCTTC.

This clonotype was detected many times. The V call is TRBV5-6, the J call TRBJ2-2; D is possibly TRBD2 (6 bases). Looked up from germline, CDR1 is SGHDT and CDR2 is YYEEEE. The CDR3 runs 16 residues. V was clipped by 4 bases and J by 5 bases, with 18 bases between them. CDR3 nucleotide sequence: TGTGCCAGCAGCCAACCTCGGGGGTTTCGAACCGGGGAGCTGTTTTTT. Amino acids: CASSQPRGFRTGELFF.

This clonotype turned up a few times. This chain joins TRBV6-1 and TRBJ1-1; possible D gene TRBD1, 5 bases. Germline CDR1 is MNHNS and CDR2 is SASEGT. The CDR3 has 10 residues. V dropped 6 bases and J dropped 10 bases, with 9 bases sitting between them. This chain's CDR3 is CASSREGAFF. CDR3 bases: TGTGCCAGCAGCAGGGAAGGAGCTTTCTTT.

The chain recombines TRBV28 with TRBJ1-3; D is unresolved. The CDR3 has 15 amino acids. With 5 bases removed from V and 0 bases from J, the gap between germline ends came to 11 bases. Germline-derived CDR1 and CDR2 are MDHEN and SYDVKM. CDR3 protein: CASSDKGLSGNTIYF. DNA for the CDR3: TGTGCCAGCAGTGATAAGGGCCTCTCTGGAAACACCATATATTTT.

This clonotype was counted a single time. The V call is TRBV28, the J call TRBJ2-7; TRBD2 might be the D (5 bases). V was shortened by 6 bases and J by 3 bases, with 12 bases between the two germline ends. Germline loops: CDR1 MDHEN, CDR2 SYDVKM. This CDR3 region has 13 residues. The CDR3 here is CASSLAWGYEQYV. CDR3 nucleotides: TGTGCCAGCAGCTTAGCGTGGGGCTACGAGCAGTACGTC.

The rearrangement links TRBV2 to TRBJ2-5; the D is unclear. Trimming took 4 bases from V and 2 from J, leaving 8 bases between them. Per the germline V gene, CDR1 is SNHLY and CDR2 is FYNNEI. The CDR3 is 13 amino acids. The CDR3 protein is CASSGAEQETQYF. The DNA for the CDR3 is TGTGCCAGCAGTGGGGCAGAACAAGAGACCCAGTACTTC.

There are many counts of this clonotype. The CDR3, as DNA: TGCAGAATCAGGGGACGGGAGGGCCTTGGAGATACGCAGTATTTT. Its translation is CRIRGREGLGDTQYF. This chain connects TRBV20-1 to TRBJ2-3; TRBD2 matches 8 bases. Germline assignment: CDR1 DFQATT and CDR2 SNEGSKA (reference sequence). The CDR3 consists of 15 residues.

At least ten counts were recorded for this clonotype. The chain joins TRBV20-1 to TRBJ1-5; no reliable D call. The CDR3 sequence is 12 residues long. Trimming left V 6 bases short and J 0 bases short, with 6 bases between. Germline lookup yields CDR1 DFQATT and CDR2 SNEGSKA (reference sequence). The CDR3 bases are TGCAGTGCCGCCGGTAGCAATCAGCCCCAGCATTTT. This codes for CSAAGSNQPQHF.

This clonotype was recorded at least ten times. The chain has TRBV20-1 and TRBJ2-1; TRBD2 matches 9 bases. V trimming: 6 bases; J trimming: 9 bases; junction bases outside the gene matches: 15. This CDR3 contains 15 residues. Germline V gene data show CDR1 as DFQATT and CDR2 as SNEGSKA (reference sequence). The chain's CDR3 is CSAPRAGGRAVEQFF. As DNA, the CDR3 is TGCAGTGCCCCCCGGGCCGGCGGGAGGGCCGTTGAGCAGTTCTTC.

On this clonotype: This sequence may be a read error, since a much larger clone differs from it by one base. V usage is TRBV20-1 and J usage is TRBJ2-1; 16 bases match TRBD2. CDR1 DFQATT and CDR2 SNEGSKA come from the germline V gene (reference sequence). The CDR3 sequence is 18 residues long. CDR3 bases: TGCAATGCGTCGTCTGGCGGGACTAGCGGGAGGGCCCTCAATGAGCAGTTCTTC. It codes for CNASSGGTSGRALNEQFF.